This T cell receptor (beta chain) appears in the sequencing data of a study of vaccination and CD4 T cells after COVID-19. Treatment specified: approximately 9-day PBMC culture with coronavirus spike peptide pools or control peptides (ViraFEST assay). Oncomine TCR Beta short-read sequencing was applied to DNA from cultured CD4+ T cells. From the PCR reads, TCRdb called clonotypes with MiXCR, one entry per CDR3 protein. The data show some 2,900 distinct CDR3 sequences, roughly 80% seen once. A remark on this clonotype: Its specificity is unknown.

The CDR3 totals 14 residues. The germline CDR1 and CDR2 sequences are MNHNS and SASEGT. J lost 7 bases, V lost 2 bases, and 2 bases had no gene match. Material: CD4+ T cells from blood, cultured in vitro. The receptor's source is a human donor who had recovered from COVID-19. The rearrangement links TRBV6-1 to TRBJ1-3, with 10 bases matching TRBD1. The CDR3 sequence: CASSEKGQGNTIYF. CDR3 bases: TGTGCCAGCAGTGAAAAGGGACAGGGGAACACCATATATTTT.